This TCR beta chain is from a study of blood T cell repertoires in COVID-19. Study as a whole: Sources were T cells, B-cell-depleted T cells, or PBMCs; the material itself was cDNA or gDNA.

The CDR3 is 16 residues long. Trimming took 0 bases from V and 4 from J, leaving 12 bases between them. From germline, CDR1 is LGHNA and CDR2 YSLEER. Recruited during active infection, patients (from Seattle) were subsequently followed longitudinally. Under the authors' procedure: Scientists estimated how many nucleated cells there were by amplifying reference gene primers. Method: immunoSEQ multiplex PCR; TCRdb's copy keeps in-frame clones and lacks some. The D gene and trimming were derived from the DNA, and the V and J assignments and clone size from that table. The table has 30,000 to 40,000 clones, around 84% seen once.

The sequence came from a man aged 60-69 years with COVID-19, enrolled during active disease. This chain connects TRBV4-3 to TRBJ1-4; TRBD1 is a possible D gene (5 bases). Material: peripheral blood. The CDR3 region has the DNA TGCGCCAGCAGCCAAGATCGGGGGGGTAGTAATGAAAAACTGTTTTTT. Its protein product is CASSQDRGGSNEKLFF.